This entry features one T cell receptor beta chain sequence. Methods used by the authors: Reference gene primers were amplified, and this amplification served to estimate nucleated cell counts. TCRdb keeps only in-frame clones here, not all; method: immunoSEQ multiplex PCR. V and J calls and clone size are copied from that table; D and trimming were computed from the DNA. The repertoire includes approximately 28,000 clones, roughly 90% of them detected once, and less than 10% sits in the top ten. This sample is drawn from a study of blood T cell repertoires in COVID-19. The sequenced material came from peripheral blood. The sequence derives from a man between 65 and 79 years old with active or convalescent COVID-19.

The CDR3 DNA is TGTGCCAGCAGCGTAGTGGCAGGGAACACTGAAGCTTTCTTT. It encodes CASSVVAGNTEAFF. The chain uses TRBV9 and TRBJ1-1; D is undetermined. The CDR3 is 14 residues long. Between the trimmed V and J ends, which lost 0 bases and 1 base, there was a span of 7 bases. Germline V gene sequence: CDR1 SGDLS, CDR2 YYNGEE.